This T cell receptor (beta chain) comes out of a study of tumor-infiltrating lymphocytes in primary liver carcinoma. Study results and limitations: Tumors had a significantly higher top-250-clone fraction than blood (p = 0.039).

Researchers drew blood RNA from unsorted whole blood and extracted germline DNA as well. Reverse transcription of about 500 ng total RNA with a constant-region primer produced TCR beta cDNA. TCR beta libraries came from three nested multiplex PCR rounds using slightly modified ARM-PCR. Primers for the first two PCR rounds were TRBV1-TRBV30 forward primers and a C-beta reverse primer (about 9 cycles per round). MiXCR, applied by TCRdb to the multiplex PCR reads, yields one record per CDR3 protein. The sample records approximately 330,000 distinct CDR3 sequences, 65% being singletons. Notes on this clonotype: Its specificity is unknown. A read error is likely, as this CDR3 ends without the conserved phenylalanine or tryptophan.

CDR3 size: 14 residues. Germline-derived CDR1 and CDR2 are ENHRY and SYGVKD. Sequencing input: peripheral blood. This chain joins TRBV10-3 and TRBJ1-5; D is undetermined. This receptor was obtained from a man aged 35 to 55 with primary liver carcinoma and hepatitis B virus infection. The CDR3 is CTISEYEGGQPQHL. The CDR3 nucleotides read TGTACCATCAGTGAGTATGAGGGCGGTCAGCCCCAGCATCTT.